Included here is one TCR beta chain sequence, with context. Its antigen is undetermined. The entry originates in a study of blood T cells in healthy people across ages. Overall study results and limits: Per million T cells, TCR beta diversity dropped roughly linearly as age increased.

For the second PCR, which ran for about 6 to 12 cycles, a sample-barcoded 5' primer and a J-beta primer mix were used. The yield of each sample was at least 2.5 million CDR3-containing paired-end reads. TCRdb itself ran the 5' RACE reads through MiXCR, one entry per CDR3 protein. The repertoire includes about 1.1 million distinct CDR3 sequences, 35% to 40% of them detected once, and under 15% sits in the top ten. Trimming removed 4 bases from V and 0 bases from J, with 12 bases in between. There are 15 residues in the CDR3. Germline loops: CDR1 LGHDT, CDR2 YNNKEL (reference sequence). The sequencing input was blood. This clonotype was obtained from a man aged 18 to 29 in good health. This chain joins TRBV3-1 and TRBJ1-2; D is ambiguous. This CDR3 reads CASSPAHRSNYGYTF. For the CDR3, the DNA is TGTGCCAGCAGCCCAGCTCATAGGTCTAACTATGGCTACACCTTC.